The entry that follows covers one TCR beta chain sequence. Its matching antigen is unknown. These data originate in a study of Ad26.COV2.S vaccination and SARS-CoV-2 variants. Findings and caveats of the study: Overall T cell responses may have been underestimated by the analyses of TCR breadth and depth. Ad26.COV2.S recipients had broader spike-specific TCRs (P = 0.0014).

Treatment indicated: around 19 received Ad26.COV2.S at low or high dose, single or two shots; roughly five received placebo; per-sample allocation not given. Following the first vaccine or placebo injection, samples were taken on day 63. Boston supplied an adult donor aged 18-55 years. Ad26 vector vaccine expressed Wuhan-strain SARS-CoV-2 spike. The V gene's germline CDR1 is SGHTA and CDR2 FQGTGA. The V end was cut by 5 bases, the J end by 5 bases, with 21 bases between. This CDR3 spans 16 amino acids. Data came from immunoSEQ multiplex PCR; TCRdb stores just in-frame clones and leaves some out. The sample includes around 300,000 clones, roughly 90% seen only once; the top ten take around 6.4%.

Specimen: peripheral blood, collected in a trial of Ad26.COV2.S vaccine versus placebo. The V gene is TRBV7-3, the J gene TRBJ1-1; a weak D match, TRBD1 (5 bases). The sequence derives from a person aged 18-60 years who received the Ad26.COV2.S COVID-19 vaccine or a placebo. CDR3 protein: CASSPTIGAPGTEAFF. CDR3 sequence (DNA): TGTGCCAGCAGCCCGACGATCGGGGCCCCAGGGACTGAAGCTTTCTTT. The full variable domain, completed using reference TRBV7-3 and TRBJ1-1, is GAGVSQTPSNKVTEKGKYVELRCDPISGHTALYWYRQSLGQGPEFLIYFQGTGAADDSGLPNDRFFAVRPEGSVSTLKIQRTERGDSAVYLCASSPTIGAPGTEAFFGQGTRLTVV.